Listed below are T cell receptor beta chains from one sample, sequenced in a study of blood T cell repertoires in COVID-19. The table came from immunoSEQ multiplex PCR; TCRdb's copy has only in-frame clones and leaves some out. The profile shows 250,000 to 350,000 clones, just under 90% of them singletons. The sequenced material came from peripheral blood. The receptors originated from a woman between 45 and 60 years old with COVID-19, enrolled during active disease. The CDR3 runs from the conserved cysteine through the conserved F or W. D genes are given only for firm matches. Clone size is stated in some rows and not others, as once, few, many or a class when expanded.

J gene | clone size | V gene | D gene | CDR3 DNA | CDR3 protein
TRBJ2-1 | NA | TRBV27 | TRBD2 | TGTGCCAGCAGTCCGGGACTAGCGGGAGGTCGATGGAATGAGCAGTTCTTC | CASSPGLAGGRWNEQFF
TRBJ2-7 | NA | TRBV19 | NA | TGTGCCAGTAGTATGTCGGGAGATGTATACGAGCAGTACTTC | CASSMSGDVYEQYF
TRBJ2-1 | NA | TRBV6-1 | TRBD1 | TGTGCCAGCAGCGAAGACAGGGGGCGAAGTGAGCAGTTCTTC | CASSEDRGRSEQFF
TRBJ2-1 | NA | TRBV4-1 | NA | TGCGCCAGCAGCCAGGCCGACAAATACAATGAGCAGTTCTTC | CASSQADKYNEQFF
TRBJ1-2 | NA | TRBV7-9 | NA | TGTGCCAGCAGCTTAGGCGGCTATGGCTACACCTTC | CASSLGGYGYTF
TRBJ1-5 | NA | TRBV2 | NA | TGTGCCAGCAGGGACACCCATAGCAATCAGCCCCAGCATTTT | CASRDTHSNQPQHF
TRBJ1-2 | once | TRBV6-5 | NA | TGTGCCAGCAGCCCGCCCGGGGAGTACGCTGGCTACACCTTC | CASSPPGEYAGYTF
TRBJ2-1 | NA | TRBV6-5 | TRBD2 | TGTGCCAGCAGTCGAGGACTAGCCCATGAGCAGTTCTTC | CASSRGLAHEQFF
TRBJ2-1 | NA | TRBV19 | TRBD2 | TGTGCCAGTAGTATAACCCCGGCGGGAGGGGGCAATGAGCAGTTCTTC | CASSITPAGGGNEQFF
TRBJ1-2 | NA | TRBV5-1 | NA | TGCGCCAGCAGTTCAGGGGCTAACTATGGCTACACCTTC | CASSSGANYGYTF
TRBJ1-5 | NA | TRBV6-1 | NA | TGTGCCAGCAGTGGTGGAGTAGCCGCTTCCAATCAGCCCCAGCATTTT | CASSGGVAASNQPQHF
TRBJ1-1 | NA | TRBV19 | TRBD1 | TGTGCCAGTAGTATTGGGACAGGGTCTGAAGCTTTCTTT | CASSIGTGSEAFF
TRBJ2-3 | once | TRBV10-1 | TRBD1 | TGCGCCAGCAGTGAGGGGACAGGGTCTTCTGCAGATACGCAGTATTTT | CASSEGTGSSADTQYF
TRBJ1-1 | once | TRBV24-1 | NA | TGTGCCACCAGAAAAGACTCGACTGCTAGCGGCCCAGAAGCTTTCTTT | CATRKDSTASGPEAFF
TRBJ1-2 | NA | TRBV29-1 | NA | TGCAGCGTCGACCCGGGATCCAGACTAGGAGGCTACACCTTC | CSVDPGSRLGGYTF
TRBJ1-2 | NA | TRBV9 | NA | TGTGCCAGCAGCGTAGTTTGGGACAAAGGCTACACCTTC | CASSVVWDKGYTF
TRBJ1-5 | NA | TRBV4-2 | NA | TGTGCCAGCAGCCCAAGACTACTGACTAGCAATCAGCCCCAGCATTTT | CASSPRLLTSNQPQHF
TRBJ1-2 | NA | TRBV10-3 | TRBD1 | TGTGCCATCAGTGAGGACAGGGGTGACTATGGCTACACCTTC | CAISEDRGDYGYTF
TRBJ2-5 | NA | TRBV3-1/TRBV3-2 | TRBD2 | TGTGCCAGTTCAACTAGCGAGGTGGGGACCCAGTACTTC | CASSTSEVGTQYF
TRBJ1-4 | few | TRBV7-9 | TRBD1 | TGTGCCAGCAGCCACGGACAGGGGAATGAAAAACTGTTTTTT | CASSHGQGNEKLFF
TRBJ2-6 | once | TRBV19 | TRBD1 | TGTGCCAGTATACGAGGGACAGAACTCTCTGGGGCCAACGTCCTGACTTTC | CASIRGTELSGANVLTF
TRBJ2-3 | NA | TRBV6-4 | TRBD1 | TGTGCCAGCAGTGACCAGGGGGATAGGTTGGTAAATACGCAGTATTTT | CASSDQGDRLVNTQYF
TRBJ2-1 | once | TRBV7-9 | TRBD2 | TGTGCCAGCAGCTCCCCCAGAGGAGTAGCGGGAGGGCTTGAGCAGTTCTTC | CASSSPRGVAGGLEQFF
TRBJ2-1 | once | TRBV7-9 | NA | TGTGCCAGCAGCCGCCCGCAGGGTGAGCAGTTCTTC | CASSRPQGEQFF
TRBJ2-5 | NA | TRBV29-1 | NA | TGCAGCGTTCGTAGGGGTACTGAGACCCAGTACTTC | CSVRRGTETQYF
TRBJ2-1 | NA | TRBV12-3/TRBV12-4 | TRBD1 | TGTGCCAGCAGGAGCCGGGACAGGGAGTTCTTC | CASRSRDREFF
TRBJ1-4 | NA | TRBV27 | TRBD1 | TGTGCCAGCAGTCCACGGACAGGGTATAATGAAAAACTGTTTTTT | CASSPRTGYNEKLFF
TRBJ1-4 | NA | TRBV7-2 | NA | TGTGCCAGCAGCATGGAGACAGTTGATGAAAAACTGTTTTTT | CASSMETVDEKLFF
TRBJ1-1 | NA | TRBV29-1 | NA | TGCAGCGCCCTGACAGGCGCGCCGACTGAAGCTTTCTTT | CSALTGAPTEAFF
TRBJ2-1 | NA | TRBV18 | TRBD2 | TGTGCCAGCTCACCCTTAGGACTAGCGGCCCCCAATGAGCAGTTCTTC | CASSPLGLAAPNEQFF
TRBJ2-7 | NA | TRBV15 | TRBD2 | TGTGCCACCACCCCCGGACTAGCGGGAAGGTACGAGCAGTACTTC | CATTPGLAGRYEQYF
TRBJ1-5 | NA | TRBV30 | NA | TGTGCCTGGAGTGACAGGGTTGCTCAGCCCCAGCATTTT | CAWSDRVAQPQHF
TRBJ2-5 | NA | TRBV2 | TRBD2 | TGTGCCGGAGTTAAGCGGGAGGACGGGACCCAGTACTTC | CAGVKREDGTQYF
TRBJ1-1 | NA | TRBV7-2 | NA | TGTGCCAGCAGCTTGAGAGGCGGGGGGACCCCCCATGAAGCTTTCTTT | CASSLRGGGTPHEAFF
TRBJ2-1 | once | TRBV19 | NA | TGTGCCACCCTGAACCTAGCCTACAATGAGCAGTTCTTC | CATLNLAYNEQFF
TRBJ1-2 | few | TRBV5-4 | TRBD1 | TGTGCCAGCCACAGGGGACATGGCTACACCTTC | CASHRGHGYTF
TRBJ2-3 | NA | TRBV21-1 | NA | TGTCCCGAGGGGTTGCAGGGGAGCCCAGTTAGCACAGATACGCAGTATTTT | CPEGLQGSPVSTDTQYF
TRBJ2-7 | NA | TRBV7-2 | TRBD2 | TGTGCCAGCAGCTATACTAGCGCCGCCGAGCAGTACTTC | CASSYTSAAEQYF